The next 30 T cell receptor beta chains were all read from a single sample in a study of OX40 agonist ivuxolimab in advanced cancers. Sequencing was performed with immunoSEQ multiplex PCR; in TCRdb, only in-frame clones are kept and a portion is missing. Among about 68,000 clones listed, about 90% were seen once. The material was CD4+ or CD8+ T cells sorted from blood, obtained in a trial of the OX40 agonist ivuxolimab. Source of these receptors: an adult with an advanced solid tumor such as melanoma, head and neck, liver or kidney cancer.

The CDR3 nucleotides read TGTGCCAGTAGCCATAGCCCGGGGGAGAGTACTGAAGCTTTCTTT. Translating gives CASSHSPGESTEAFF. The chain combines TRBV19 with TRBJ1-1, with D possibly being TRBD1 (5 bases). Per the germline V gene, CDR1 is LNHDA and CDR2 is SQIVND (reference sequence). CDR3 length equals 15 residues. The V end was cut by 6 bases, the J end by 5 bases, with 19 bases between.

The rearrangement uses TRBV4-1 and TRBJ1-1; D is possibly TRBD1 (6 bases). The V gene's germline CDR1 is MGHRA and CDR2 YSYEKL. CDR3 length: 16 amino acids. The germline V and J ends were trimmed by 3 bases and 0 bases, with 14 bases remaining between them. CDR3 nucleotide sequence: TGCGCCAGCAGCCACGGAGGACAGAGCATGAACACTGAAGCTTTCTTT. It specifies CASSHGGQSMNTEAFF.

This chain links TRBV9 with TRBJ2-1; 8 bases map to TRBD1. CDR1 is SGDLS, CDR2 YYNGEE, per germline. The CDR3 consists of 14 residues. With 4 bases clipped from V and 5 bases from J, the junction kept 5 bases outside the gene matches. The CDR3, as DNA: TGTGCCAGCAGCCCAACAGGGGGGAACAATGAGCAGTTCTTC. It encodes CASSPTGGNNEQFF.

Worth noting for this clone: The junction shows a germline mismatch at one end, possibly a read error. The CDR3 reads CANSGSDTQYF. The CDR3 DNA follows: TGTGCCAACAGTGGCTCAGATACGCAGTATTTT. This chain links TRBV25-1 with TRBJ2-3; no definite D call. From germline, CDR1 is MGHDK and CDR2 SYGVNS. This CDR3 has 11 amino acids.

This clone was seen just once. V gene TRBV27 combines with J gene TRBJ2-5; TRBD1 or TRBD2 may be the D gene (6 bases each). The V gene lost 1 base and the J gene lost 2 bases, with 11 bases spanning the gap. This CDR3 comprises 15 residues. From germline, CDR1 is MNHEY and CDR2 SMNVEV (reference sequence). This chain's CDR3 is CASSLYGGRQETQYF. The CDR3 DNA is TGTGCCAGCAGTTTATACGGGGGCAGGCAAGAGACCCAGTACTTC.

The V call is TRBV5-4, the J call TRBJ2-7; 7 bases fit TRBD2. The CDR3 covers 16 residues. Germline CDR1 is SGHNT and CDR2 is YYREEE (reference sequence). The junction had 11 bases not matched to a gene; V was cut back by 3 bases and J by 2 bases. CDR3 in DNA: TGTGCCAGCAGCTCGGAGGGAGGGCAGGACCCCTACGAGCAGTACTTC. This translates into CASSSEGGQDPYEQYF.

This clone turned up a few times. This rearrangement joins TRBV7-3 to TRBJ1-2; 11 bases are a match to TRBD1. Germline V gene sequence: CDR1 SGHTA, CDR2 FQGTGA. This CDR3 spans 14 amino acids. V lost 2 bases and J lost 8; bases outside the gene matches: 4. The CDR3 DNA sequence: TGTGCCAGCAGCTTAGGACAGGGGGCCTTGGGCTACACCTTC. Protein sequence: CASSLGQGALGYTF.

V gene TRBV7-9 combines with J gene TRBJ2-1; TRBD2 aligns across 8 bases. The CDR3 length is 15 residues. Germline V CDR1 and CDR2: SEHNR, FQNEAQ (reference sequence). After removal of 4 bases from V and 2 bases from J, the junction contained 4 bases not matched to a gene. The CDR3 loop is CASSSAGAPYNEQFF. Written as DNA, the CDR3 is TGTGCCAGCAGCTCAGCGGGGGCCCCCTACAATGAGCAGTTCTTC.

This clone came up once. The CDR3 loop reads CASSLAPDEIATNEKLFF. CDR3 sequence (DNA): TGTGCCAGCAGCTTAGCCCCGGATGAGATTGCAACTAATGAAAAACTGTTTTTT. The rearrangement links TRBV7-2 to TRBJ1-4; no clear D gene. The CDR3 runs 18 residues. Trimming took off 0 bases at V and 0 bases at J, with 14 bases between the two ends. Germline V gene lookup returns CDR1 SGHTA and CDR2 FQGNSA.

The CDR3 sequence is CASSLAMGLAGVSSYEQYF. The CDR3 DNA follows: TGTGCCAGCAGCTTAGCAATGGGACTAGCGGGGGTCTCCTCCTACGAGCAGTACTTC. The rearrangement joins TRBV7-9 to TRBJ2-7; 14 bases match TRBD2. This CDR3 is built from 19 residues. The germline gives CDR1 SEHNR, CDR2 FQNEAQ (reference sequence). V was pared by 0 bases and J by 0 bases, with 7 bases of the junction left unmatched.

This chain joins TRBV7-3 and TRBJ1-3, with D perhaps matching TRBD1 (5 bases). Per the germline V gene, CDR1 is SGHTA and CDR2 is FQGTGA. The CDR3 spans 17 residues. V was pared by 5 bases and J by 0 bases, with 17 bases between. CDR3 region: CASSPSGPQSSGNTIYF. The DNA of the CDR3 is TGTGCCAGCAGCCCATCGGGACCCCAGAGCTCTGGAAACACCATATATTTT.

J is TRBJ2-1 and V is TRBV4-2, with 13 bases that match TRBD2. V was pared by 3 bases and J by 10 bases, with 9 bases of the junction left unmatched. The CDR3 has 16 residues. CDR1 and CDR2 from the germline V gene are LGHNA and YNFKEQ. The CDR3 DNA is TGTGCCAGCAGCCACACACTAGCGGGAGGGCCGCAGGAGCAGTTCTTC. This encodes CASSHTLAGGPQEQFF.

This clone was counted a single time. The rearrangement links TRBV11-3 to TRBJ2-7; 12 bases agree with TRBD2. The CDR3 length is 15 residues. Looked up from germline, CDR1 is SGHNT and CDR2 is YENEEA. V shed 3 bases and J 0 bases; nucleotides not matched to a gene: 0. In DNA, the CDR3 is TGTGCCAGCAGCTTGACTAGCGGGGGCTCCTACGAGCAGTACTTC. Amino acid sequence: CASSLTSGGSYEQYF.

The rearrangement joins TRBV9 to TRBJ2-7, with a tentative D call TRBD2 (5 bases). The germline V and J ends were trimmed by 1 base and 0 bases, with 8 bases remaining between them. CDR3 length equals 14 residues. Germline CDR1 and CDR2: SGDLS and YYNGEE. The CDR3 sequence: CASSVTGSSYEQYF. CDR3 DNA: TGTGCCAGCAGCGTAACGGGGAGCTCCTACGAGCAGTACTTC.

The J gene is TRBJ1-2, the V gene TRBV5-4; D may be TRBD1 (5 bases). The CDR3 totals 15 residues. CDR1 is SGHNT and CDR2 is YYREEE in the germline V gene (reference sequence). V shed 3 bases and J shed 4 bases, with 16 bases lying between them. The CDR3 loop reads CASSYHGRDVYGYTF. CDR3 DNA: TGTGCCAGCAGCTACCATGGTAGGGACGTCTATGGCTACACCTTC.

The CDR3 DNA is TGTGCCAGCAGCCCCCCGGGCGGGGGGAACACTGAAGCTTTCTTT. This sequence encodes CASSPPGGGNTEAFF. The chain couples TRBV4-2 to TRBJ1-1; the D gene is possibly TRBD1 (5 bases). CDR1 and CDR2 from the germline V gene are LGHNA and YNFKEQ. With 4 bases removed from V and 1 base from J, the gap between germline ends came to 13 bases. The CDR3 runs 15 residues.

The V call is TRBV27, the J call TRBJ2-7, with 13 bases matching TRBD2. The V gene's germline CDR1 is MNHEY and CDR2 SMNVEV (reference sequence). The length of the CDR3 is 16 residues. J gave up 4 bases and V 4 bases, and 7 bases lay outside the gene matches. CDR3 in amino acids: CASSSWTSGSQYEQYF. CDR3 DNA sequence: TGTGCCAGCAGTTCATGGACTAGCGGGAGCCAGTACGAGCAGTACTTC.

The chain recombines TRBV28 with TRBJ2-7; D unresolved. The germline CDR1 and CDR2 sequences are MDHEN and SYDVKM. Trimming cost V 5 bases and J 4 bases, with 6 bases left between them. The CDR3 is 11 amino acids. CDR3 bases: TGTGCCAGCAGTGATTCTTACGAGCAGTACTTC. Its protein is CASSDSYEQYF.

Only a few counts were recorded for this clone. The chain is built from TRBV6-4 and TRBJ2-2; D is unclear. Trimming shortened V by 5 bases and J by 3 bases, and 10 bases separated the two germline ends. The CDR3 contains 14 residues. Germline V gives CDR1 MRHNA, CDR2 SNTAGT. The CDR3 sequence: CASSPDGDTGELFF. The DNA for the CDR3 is TGTGCCAGCAGTCCCGACGGAGACACCGGGGAGCTGTTTTTT.

The CDR3 region has the DNA TGTGCCATTTTTCGGAAGCGAGGCGGGGGAGAGCAGTACTTC. Protein: CAIFRKRGGGEQYF. The gene calls are TRBV19 and TRBJ2-7; 7 bases are shared with TRBD2. Germline V lookup: CDR1 LNHDA, CDR2 SQIVND (reference sequence). Germline trimming cut 10 bases from V and 7 bases from J; bases unmatched to any gene: 16. CDR3 length: 14 residues. Complete variable domain (other parts from reference TRBV19 and TRBJ2-7): DGGITQSPKYLFRKEGQNVTLSCEQNLNHDAMYWYRQDPGQGLRLIYYSQIVNDFQKGDIAEGYSVSREKKESFPLTVTSAQKNPTAFYLCAIFRKRGGGEQYFGPGTRLTVT.

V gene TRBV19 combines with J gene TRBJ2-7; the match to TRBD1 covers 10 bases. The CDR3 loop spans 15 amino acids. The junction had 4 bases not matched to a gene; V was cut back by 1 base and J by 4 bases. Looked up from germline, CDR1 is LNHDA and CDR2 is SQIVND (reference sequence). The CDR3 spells CASSIGGQGFYEQYF. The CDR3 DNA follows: TGTGCCAGTAGTATAGGGGGACAGGGGTTTTACGAGCAGTACTTC.

The CDR3 nucleotides are TGTGCCAGCAGGCACAGGGGGCGCCAGGCAGGGGGCTACACCTTC. Protein product: CASRHRGRQAGGYTF. The chain links TRBV27 to TRBJ1-2; 9 nucleotides align to TRBD1. The J segment lost 8 bases and the V segment lost 6 bases, leaving 13 bases of the junction unmatched. The CDR3 totals 15 residues. Germline values: CDR1 MNHEY, CDR2 SMNVEV (reference sequence).

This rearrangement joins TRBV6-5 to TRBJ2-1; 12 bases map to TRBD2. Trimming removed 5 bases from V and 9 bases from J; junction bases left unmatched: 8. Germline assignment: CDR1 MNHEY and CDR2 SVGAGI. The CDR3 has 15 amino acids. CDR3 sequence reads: CASSHLGLAGSEQFF. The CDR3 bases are TGTGCCAGCAGTCACCTCGGACTAGCGGGAAGTGAGCAGTTCTTC.

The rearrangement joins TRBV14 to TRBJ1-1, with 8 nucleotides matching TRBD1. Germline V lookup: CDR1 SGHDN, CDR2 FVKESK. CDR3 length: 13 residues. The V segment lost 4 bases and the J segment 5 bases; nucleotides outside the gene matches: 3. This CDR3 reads CASSPTGATEAFF. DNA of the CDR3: TGTGCCAGCAGCCCGACAGGGGCTACTGAAGCTTTCTTT.

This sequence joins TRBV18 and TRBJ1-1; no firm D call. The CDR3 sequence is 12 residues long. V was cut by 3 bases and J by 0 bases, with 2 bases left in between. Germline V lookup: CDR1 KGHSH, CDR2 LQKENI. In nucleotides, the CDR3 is TGTGCCAGCTCACCCATGAACACTGAAGCTTTCTTT. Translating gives CASSPMNTEAFF. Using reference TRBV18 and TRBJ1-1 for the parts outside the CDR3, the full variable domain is NAGVMQNPRHLVRRRGQEARLRCSPMKGHSHVYWYRQLPEEGLKFMVYLQKENIIDESGMPKERFSAEFPKEGPSILRIQQVVRGDSAAYFCASSPMNTEAFFGQGTRLTVV.

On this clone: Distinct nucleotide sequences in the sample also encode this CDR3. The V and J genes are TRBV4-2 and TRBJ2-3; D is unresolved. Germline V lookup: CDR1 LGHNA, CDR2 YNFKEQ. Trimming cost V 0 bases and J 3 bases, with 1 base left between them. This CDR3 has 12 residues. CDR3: CASSQETDTQYF. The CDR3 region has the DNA TGTGCCAGCAGCCAAGAAACAGATACGCAGTATTTT.

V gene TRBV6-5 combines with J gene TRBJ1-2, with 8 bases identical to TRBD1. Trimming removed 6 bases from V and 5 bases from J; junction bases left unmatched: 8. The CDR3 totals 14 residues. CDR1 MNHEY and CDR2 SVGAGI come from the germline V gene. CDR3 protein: CASRYRGAQYGYTF. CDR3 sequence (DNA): TGTGCCAGCAGATACAGGGGGGCACAATATGGCTACACCTTC.

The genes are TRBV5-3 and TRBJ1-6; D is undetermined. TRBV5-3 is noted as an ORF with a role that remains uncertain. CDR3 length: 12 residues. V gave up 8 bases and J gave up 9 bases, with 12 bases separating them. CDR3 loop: CASSPPGSPLHF. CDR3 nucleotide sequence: TGTGCCAGCAGCCCTCCAGGTTCACCCCTCCACTTT.

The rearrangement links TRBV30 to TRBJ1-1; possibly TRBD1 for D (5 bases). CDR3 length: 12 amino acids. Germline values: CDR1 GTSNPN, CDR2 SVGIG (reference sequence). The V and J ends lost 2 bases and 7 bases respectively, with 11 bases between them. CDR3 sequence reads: CAWSLGLIEAFF. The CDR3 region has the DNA TGTGCCTGGAGTCTGGGGCTAATTGAAGCTTTCTTT.

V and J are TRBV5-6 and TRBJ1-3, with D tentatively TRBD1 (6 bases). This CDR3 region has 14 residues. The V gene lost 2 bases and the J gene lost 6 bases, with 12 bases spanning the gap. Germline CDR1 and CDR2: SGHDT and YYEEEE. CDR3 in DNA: TGTGCCAGCAGCTTAGGCAGGGGTCCAAACACCATATATTTT. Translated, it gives CASSLGRGPNTIYF. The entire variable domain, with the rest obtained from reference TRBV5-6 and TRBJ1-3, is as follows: DAGVTQSPTHLIKTRGQQVTLRCSPKSGHDTVSWYQQALGQGPQFIFQYYEEEERQRGNFPDRFSGHQFPNYSSELNVNALLLGDSALYLCASSLGRGPNTIYFGEGSWLTVV.